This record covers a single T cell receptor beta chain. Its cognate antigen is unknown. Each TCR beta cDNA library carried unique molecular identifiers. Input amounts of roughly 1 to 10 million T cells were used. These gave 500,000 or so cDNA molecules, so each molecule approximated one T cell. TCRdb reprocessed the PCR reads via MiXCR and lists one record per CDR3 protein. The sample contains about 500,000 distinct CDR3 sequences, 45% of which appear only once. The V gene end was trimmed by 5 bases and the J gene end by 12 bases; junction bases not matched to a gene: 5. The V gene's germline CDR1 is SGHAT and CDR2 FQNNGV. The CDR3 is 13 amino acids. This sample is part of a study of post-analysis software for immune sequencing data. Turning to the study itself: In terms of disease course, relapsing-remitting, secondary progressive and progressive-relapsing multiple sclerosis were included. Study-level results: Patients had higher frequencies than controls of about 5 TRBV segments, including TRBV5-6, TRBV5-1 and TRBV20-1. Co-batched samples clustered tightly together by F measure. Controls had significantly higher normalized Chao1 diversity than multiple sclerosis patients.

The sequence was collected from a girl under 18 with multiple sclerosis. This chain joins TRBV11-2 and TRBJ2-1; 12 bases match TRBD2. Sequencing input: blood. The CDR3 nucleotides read TGTGCCAGCAGCAGCCCGGGACTAGCGGGGCAGTTCTTC. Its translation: CASSSPGLAGQFF.